The clone carrying this T cell receptor (beta chain) was detected only a few times. Its antigen is unidentified. The sample is drawn from a study of T cell repertoires in cytomegalovirus infection. About the study: Signatures in public TCR beta sequences pointed to both CMV infection and matching HLA type. Broader study findings: Summed public TCR beta family frequency identified CMV carriers bearing the relevant HLA. Dominating the ex vivo response were HLA-C-restricted CMV-specific TCR beta clonotypes.

The germline V gene encodes CDR1 DFQATT and CDR2 SNEGSKA (reference sequence). V shed 2 bases and J shed 3 bases, with 16 bases lying between them. The CDR3 spans 15 residues. TCRdb re-analysed the reads in MiXCR, keeping a single row per CDR3 protein. The data show approximately 500,000 distinct CDR3 sequences, 16% seen once. The clonotype comes from a human donor in good health (CMV status not recorded). Some clones in this sample may be carry-over from other donors' samples. This chain joins TRBV20-1 and TRBJ1-1; the D gene is possibly TRBD1 (5 bases). The sequencing sample was made of CD8+ T cells from PBMCs. CDR3 region: CSARHGGVGYTEAFF. For the CDR3, the DNA is TGCAGTGCTAGACACGGAGGGGTTGGGTACACTGAAGCTTTCTTT.